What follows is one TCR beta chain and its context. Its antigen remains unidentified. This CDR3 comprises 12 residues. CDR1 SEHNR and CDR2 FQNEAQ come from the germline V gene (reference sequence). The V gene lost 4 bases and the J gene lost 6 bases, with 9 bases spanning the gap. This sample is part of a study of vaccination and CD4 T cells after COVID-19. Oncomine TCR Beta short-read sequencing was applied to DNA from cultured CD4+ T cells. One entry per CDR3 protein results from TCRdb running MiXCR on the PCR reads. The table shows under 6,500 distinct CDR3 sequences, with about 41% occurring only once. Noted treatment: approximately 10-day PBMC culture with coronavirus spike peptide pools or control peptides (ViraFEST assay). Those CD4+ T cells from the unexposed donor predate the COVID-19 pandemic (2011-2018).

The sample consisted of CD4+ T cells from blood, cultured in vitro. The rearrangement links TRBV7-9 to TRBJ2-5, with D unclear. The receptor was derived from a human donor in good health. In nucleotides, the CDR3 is TGTGCCAGCAGCTCAGATACCCAGACCCAGTACTTC. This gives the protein CASSSDTQTQYF. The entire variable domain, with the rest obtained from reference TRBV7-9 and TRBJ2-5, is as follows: DTGVSQNPRHKITKRGQNVTFRCDPISEHNRLYWYRQTLGQGPEFLTYFQNEAQLEKSRLLSDRFSAERPKGSFSTLEIQRTEQGDSAMYLCASSSDTQTQYFGPGTRLLVL.